The TCR beta chain described here comes from a study of shared clonotypes between healthy human individuals. Study results and limitations: Shared across a few donors were around 5% of the naive CD4 clonotypes.

The protocol was immunoSEQ multiplex PCR, while the TCRdb copy is restricted to in-frame clones and leaves out a portion. The sample yields more than 2,000,000 clones, approximately 94% seen once. To note about this clone: Its antigen is unidentified.

The CDR3 totals 16 residues. The ends lost 5 bases at V and 3 bases at J; junction bases unmatched: 13. The germline V gene has CDR1 SGHAT and CDR2 FQNNGV. The sequenced material came from naive CD4+ T cells sorted from blood. Subset specified: CD45RA+ positively selected. The TCR sequence derives from a man between 18 and 29 years old in good health. The chain is built from TRBV11-2 and TRBJ2-7, with TRBD2 matching over 7 bases. The DNA for the CDR3 is TGTGCCAGCAGCCCCGAAACGGGAGCGGGGAGCTACGAGCAGTACTTC. As protein: CASSPETGAGSYEQYF.